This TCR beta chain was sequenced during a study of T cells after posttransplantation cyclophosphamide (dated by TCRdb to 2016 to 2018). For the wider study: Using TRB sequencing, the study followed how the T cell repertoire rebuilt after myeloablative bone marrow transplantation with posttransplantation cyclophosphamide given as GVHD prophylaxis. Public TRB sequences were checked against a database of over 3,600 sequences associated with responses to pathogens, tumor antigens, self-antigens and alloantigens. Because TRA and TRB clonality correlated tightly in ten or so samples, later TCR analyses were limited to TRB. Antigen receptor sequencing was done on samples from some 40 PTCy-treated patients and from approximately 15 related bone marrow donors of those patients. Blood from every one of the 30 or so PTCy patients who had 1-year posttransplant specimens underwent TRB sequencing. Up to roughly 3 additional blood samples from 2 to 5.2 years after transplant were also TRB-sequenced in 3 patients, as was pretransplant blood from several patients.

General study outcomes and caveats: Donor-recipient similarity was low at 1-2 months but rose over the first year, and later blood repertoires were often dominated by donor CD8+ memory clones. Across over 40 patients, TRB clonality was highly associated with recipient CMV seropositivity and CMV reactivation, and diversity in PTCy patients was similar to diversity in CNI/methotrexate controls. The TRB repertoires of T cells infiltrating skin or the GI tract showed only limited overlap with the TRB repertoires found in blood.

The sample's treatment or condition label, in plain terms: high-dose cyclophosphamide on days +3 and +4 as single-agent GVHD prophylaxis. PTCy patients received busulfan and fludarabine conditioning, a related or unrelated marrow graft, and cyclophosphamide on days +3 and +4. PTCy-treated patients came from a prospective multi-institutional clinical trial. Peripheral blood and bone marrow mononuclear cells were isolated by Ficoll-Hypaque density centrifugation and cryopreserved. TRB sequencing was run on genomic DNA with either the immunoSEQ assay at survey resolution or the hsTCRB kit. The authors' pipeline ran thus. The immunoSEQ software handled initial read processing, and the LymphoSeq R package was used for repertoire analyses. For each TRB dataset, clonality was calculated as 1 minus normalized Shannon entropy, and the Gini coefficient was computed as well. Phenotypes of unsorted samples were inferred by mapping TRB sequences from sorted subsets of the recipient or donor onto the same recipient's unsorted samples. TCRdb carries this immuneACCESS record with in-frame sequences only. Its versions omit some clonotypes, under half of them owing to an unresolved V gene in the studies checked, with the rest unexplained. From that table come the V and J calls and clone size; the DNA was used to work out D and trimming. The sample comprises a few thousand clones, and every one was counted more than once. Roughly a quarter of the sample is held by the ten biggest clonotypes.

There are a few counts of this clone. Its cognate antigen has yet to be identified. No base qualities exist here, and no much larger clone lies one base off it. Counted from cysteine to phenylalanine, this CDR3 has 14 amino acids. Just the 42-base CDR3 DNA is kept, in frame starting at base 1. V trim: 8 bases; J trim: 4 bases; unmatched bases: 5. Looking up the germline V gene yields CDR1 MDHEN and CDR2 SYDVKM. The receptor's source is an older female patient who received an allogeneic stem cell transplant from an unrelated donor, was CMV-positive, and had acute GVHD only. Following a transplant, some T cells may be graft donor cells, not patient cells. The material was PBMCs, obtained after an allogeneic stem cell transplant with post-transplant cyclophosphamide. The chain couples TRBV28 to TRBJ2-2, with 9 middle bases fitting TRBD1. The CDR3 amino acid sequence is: CASGDRVGTGELFF. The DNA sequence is TGTGCCAGCGGGGACAGGGTGGGCACCGGGGAGCTGTTTTTT. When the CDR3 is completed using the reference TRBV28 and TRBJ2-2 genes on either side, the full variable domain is DVKVTQSSRYLVKRTGEKVFLECVQDMDHENMFWYRQDPGLGLRLIYFSYDVKMKEKGDIPEGYSVSREKKERFSLILESASTNQTSMYLCASGDRVGTGELFFGEGSRLTVL.